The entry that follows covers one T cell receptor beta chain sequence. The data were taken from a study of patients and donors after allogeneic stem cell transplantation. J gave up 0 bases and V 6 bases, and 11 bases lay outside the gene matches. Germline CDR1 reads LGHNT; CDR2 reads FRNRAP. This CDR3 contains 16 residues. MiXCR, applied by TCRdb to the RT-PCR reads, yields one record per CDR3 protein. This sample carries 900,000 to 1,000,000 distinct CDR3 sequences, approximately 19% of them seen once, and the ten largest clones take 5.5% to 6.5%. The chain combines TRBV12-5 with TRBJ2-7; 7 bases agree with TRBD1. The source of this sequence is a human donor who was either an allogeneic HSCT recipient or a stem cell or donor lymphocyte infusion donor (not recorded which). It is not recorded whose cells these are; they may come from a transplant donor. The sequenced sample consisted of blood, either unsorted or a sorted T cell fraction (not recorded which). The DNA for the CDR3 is TGTGCTAGTGGCACACCCTCCAGGGGGTTCTCCTACGAGCAGTACTTC. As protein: CASGTPSRGFSYEQYF.